This note documents a single T cell receptor (beta chain) sequence. Its antigen is not known. This record belongs to a study of CD8 T cells in ankylosing spondylitis. General study results and limits: Reportedly, matched ankylosing spondylitis synovial fluid was significantly enriched for disease-linked clones. The study identified a TCR beta motif of under ten highly homologous variants that appeared characteristic of ankylosing spondylitis blood. A number of the motif variants had already been described in reactive arthritis synovial fluid and blood.

5'-RACE, quantitative and with molecular barcodes, yielded the TCR beta libraries. MiXCR was run by TCRdb on the 5' RACE reads, yielding one entry per CDR3 protein. The table has over 450,000 distinct CDR3 sequences, about 13% seen once. The CDR3 runs to 14 residues. Germline V lookup: CDR1 KGHDR, CDR2 SFDVKD. V was shortened by 6 bases and J by 0 bases, with 8 bases between the two germline ends. The sample consisted of blood, either unsorted or a sorted T cell fraction (not recorded which). This TCR was recovered from a male donor with ankylosing spondylitis. The rearrangement links TRBV24-1 to TRBJ2-1, with a possible D match to TRBD2 (6 bases). DNA for the CDR3: TGTGCCACCAGTTTTAGCGGCTCCTACAATGAGCAGTTCTTC. Encoded protein: CATSFSGSYNEQFF.